This T cell receptor beta chain was recorded in a study of T-cell reconstitution after alpha-beta-depleted transplantation in children. Researchers prepared the TCRbeta library using unique molecular identifiers, the study reports. TCRdb redid the calling of the PCR reads with MiXCR, one entry per CDR3 protein. The sample yields approximately 200,000 distinct CDR3 sequences, roughly 15% seen once. The TCR originated in a human donor who donated a stem cell graft to a child with acute lymphoblastic leukemia. The material was PBMCs from the stem cell graft donor, obtained from the stem cell graft.

In DNA, the CDR3 is TGTGCCAGCAGCTCCAGGGCCCGGCCAGGGGAGACCCAGTACTTC. This codes for CASSSRARPGETQYF. The rearrangement links TRBV7-2 to TRBJ2-5, with D possibly matching TRBD1 (5 bases). V lost 4 bases and J lost 5, with 17 bases in between. Germline loops: CDR1 SGHTA, CDR2 FQGNSA. The CDR3 consists of 15 residues.